What follows is one TCR beta chain and its context. As yet, its antigen is unknown. The junction shows a germline mismatch at one end, possibly a read error. This sample's RNA came from whole unsorted tissue. TCRbeta libraries were built with three rounds of nested PCR, modified from ARM-PCR. MiXCR was run by TCRdb on the multiplex PCR reads, yielding one entry per CDR3 protein. The sample carries about 81,000 distinct CDR3 sequences, 72% recorded once. The record originates from a study of tumor and adjacent non-tumor tissue in lung cancer. Looking at the study overall: Patients comprised eleven to twelve adenocarcinoma, a couple of squamous cell carcinoma and 1 small cell lung cancer. Each sample yielded roughly 4 million productive TCRbeta reads on average.

CDR3 size: 15 residues. The V gene's germline CDR1 is SGHAT and CDR2 FQNNGV. Findings and limits, study-wide: TCR diversity was significantly greater in tumor than normal lung tissue.

Sequenced input: lung tumor tissue. J is TRBJ1-6 and V is TRBV11-2; D is undetermined. This TCR was recovered from a middle-aged woman with non-small cell lung cancer. CDR3 amino acids: CASILVSGNNSPLHF. DNA for the CDR3: TGTGCCAGCATCTTAGTATCGGGGAATAATTCACCCCTCCACTTT.